This T cell receptor (beta chain) emerged from a study of a mutant IDH1 vaccine in newly diagnosed glioma. Study-wide background: Vaccines began 4-6 weeks after radiotherapy alone, or with temozolomide cycles. Earlier care involved radiotherapy, temozolomide, or both, and the majority received both. The treated group averaged approximately 42 years old and was 62.5% male, around 38% female.

Time point defined: week 47, end of study. The investigators gave 300 ug of mutant IDH1 20-mer peptide in each vaccine dose, together with topical imiquimod. Trimming stripped 0 bases from V and 0 bases from J, with 8 bases between. CDR1 and CDR2 from the germline V gene are SGDLS and YYNGEE. CDR3 length equals 15 residues. Generated by immunoSEQ multiplex PCR, the TCRdb table keeps only in-frame clones and is missing some. The sample lists some 50,000 clones; 65% were seen once. A note on this clone: As yet, its antigen is unknown.

General study results and limits: Any relationship between pseudoprogression and changes in top peripheral T cell clonotypes seemed absent.

The sample consisted of peripheral blood mononuclear cells (PBMCs), taken from a glioma patient whose treatment included an IDH1 peptide vaccine. This sequence originates from a man in his forties with glioma. Some clones in this sample may be carry-over from other donors' samples. The V gene is TRBV9, the J gene TRBJ2-3; D gene ambiguous. This chain's CDR3 is CASSVGVDSTDTQYF. CDR3 coding DNA: TGTGCCAGCAGCGTAGGTGTGGACAGCACAGATACGCAGTATTTT.